This is a list of T cell receptor beta chains from one sample in a study of cytomegalovirus exposure and HLA in healthy donors. Sequenced by immunoSEQ multiplex PCR; TCRdb stores in-frame clones only, minus some. The sample holds roughly 100,000 clones, 75% to 85% seen once. Sequences were obtained from PBMCs. The source of these receptors is a man under 40 in good health and CMV-seropositive. The CDR3 runs from the conserved cysteine through the conserved F or W. D genes are given only for firm matches. Some rows mark clone size as missing; the rest say once, few, many or name a class of expanded clone.

V gene	clone size	D gene	CDR3 length	J gene	CDR3 DNA	CDR3 protein
TRBV11-3	.	.	16	TRBJ2-3	TGTGCCAGCAGCTTAAAGGCCGGGTGGCTCGCAGATACGCAGTATTTT	CASSLKAGWLADTQYF
TRBV27	.	TRBD2	19	TRBJ2-1	TGTGCCAGCAGTTTCCGGGGACTAGCGGGAGGGAGCTCCTACAATGAGCAGTTCTTC	CASSFRGLAGGSSYNEQFF
TRBV10-3	once	TRBD2	18	TRBJ2-1	TGTGCCATAAGTGAAGGAGGGGCTAGCGGGAGTTCCCACAATGAGCAGTTCTTC	CAISEGGASGSSHNEQFF
TRBV14	.	TRBD2	16	TRBJ2-1	TGTGCCAGCAGCCAAGCGGAACTAGCGAGAAACAATGAGCAGTTCTTC	CASSQAELARNNEQFF
TRBV7-2	.	.	15	TRBJ2-7	TGTGCCAGCAGCTTTGTCAAGCGGTTTGACGGCGAGCAGTACTTC	CASSFVKRFDGEQYF
TRBV28	few	.	11	TRBJ1-5	TGTGCCAGCAGTCAGGCTTGGCCCCAGCATTTT	CASSQAWPQHF
TRBV9	.	TRBD1	16	TRBJ1-1	TGTGCCAGCAGCGTCGGTCCGGGACAGGGGGACTCTGAAGCTTTCTTT	CASSVGPGQGDSEAFF
TRBV7-8	.	TRBD2	18	TRBJ2-1	TGTGCCAGCAGCTCTGGACTAGCGGGAGGGACGGGGTACAATGAGCAGTTCTTC	CASSSGLAGGTGYNEQFF
TRBV2	.	TRBD2	15	TRBJ2-2	TGTGCCAGCAGTTCTACTAGCGGCAGGGGCGGGGAGCTGTTTTTT	CASSSTSGRGGELFF
TRBV7-9	.	.	11	TRBJ2-2	TGTGCCAGCAGCTTACTGGGGGAGCTGTTTTTT	CASSLLGELFF
TRBV25-1	.	.	16	TRBJ2-4	TGTGCCAGCAGTGAATACGGTCTGGGGACAAGGAACATTCAGTACTTC	CASSEYGLGTRNIQYF
TRBV27	once	.	14	TRBJ2-7	TGTGCCAGCAGTTCGACATTGAACTCCTACGAGCAGTACTTC	CASSSTLNSYEQYF
TRBV19	.	.	18	TRBJ1-1	TGTGCCAGTAGTATATCCGCAGGATTGGCACAGGGGAACACTGAAGCTTTCTTT	CASSISAGLAQGNTEAFF
TRBV11-2	once	TRBD2	15	TRBJ2-7	TGTGCCAGCAGCTTAGAGGCGCGGGAGCTCTACGAGCAGTACTTC	CASSLEARELYEQYF
TRBV5-8	.	.	15	TRBJ2-7	TGTGCCAGCAGCTTCTATTTCCGGGTCGAATACGAGCAGTACTTC	CASSFYFRVEYEQYF
TRBV5-4	.	TRBD1	15	TRBJ2-7	TGTGCCAGCAGCTTGATCGCAGGGGGTTCCTACGAGCAGTACTTC	CASSLIAGGSYEQYF
TRBV6-5	.	.	14	TRBJ1-2	TGTGCCAGCAGTTACTCGACGGGGGAGCGTGGCTACACCTTC	CASSYSTGERGYTF
TRBV5-1	.	TRBD2	14	TRBJ2-5	TGCGCCAGCAGCTTGCCACCGGGAGGCGAGACCCAGTACTTC	CASSLPPGGETQYF
TRBV12-5	.	.	15	TRBJ1-5	TGTGCTAGTGGTTTGGCCTCCACGGGGATCCAGCCCCAGCATTTT	CASGLASTGIQPQHF
TRBV7-9	.	.	14	TRBJ2-3	TGTGCCAGCAGCTTCCAGGACAGACCAGATACGCAGTATTTT	CASSFQDRPDTQYF
TRBV30	.	.	13	TRBJ1-1	TGTGCCTGGAGTGTAGAGGCACACACTGAAGCTTTCTTT	CAWSVEAHTEAFF
TRBV7-9	.	.	17	TRBJ2-1	TGTGCCAGCAGCCCGGCCCGACACCCCAGCTCCTACAATGAGCAGTTCTTC	CASSPARHPSSYNEQFF
TRBV18	.	TRBD1	15	TRBJ2-1	TGTGCCAGCTCCCCCGCCACAGGGGCAGGCAATGAGCAGTTCTTC	CASSPATGAGNEQFF
TRBV6-1	few	.	15	TRBJ1-5	TGTGCCAGCAGTGAGGCGGGCCGGGGCAATCAGCCCCAGCATTTT	CASSEAGRGNQPQHF
TRBV25-1	.	.	14	TRBJ1-5	TGTGCCAGCATGGACGGGGGATTCAATCAGCCCCAGCATTTT	CASMDGGFNQPQHF
TRBV6-5	.	TRBD1	15	TRBJ2-2	TGTGCCAGCAGCATGACAGGGGGAGGCACCGGGGAGCTGTTTTTT	CASSMTGGGTGELFF
TRBV7-9	.	.	14	TRBJ2-7	TGTGCCAGCAGCTTACGGACAGCCCCTAACGAGCAGTACTTC	CASSLRTAPNEQYF
TRBV25-1	.	TRBD1	13	TRBJ2-5	TGTGCCAGCAGAGGACAGGGGCGGGAGACCCAGTACTTC	CASRGQGRETQYF
TRBV19	.	TRBD1	16	TRBJ2-2	TGTGCCAGTAGTACAATAAAAGGGGGCCTAGCCGGGGAGCTGTTTTTT	CASSTIKGGLAGELFF
TRBV6-1	.	.	14	TRBJ2-5	TGTGCCAGCAGTGGGGGACTGGTCCAAGAGACCCAGTACTTC	CASSGGLVQETQYF
TRBV28	.	TRBD1	14	TRBJ1-4	TGTGCCAGCAGTCCCTCGGACAGGGTTGAAAAACTGTTTTTT	CASSPSDRVEKLFF
TRBV9	.	TRBD1	16	TRBJ1-1	TGTGCCAGCAGCGTAGGCCCGACAGGGGGACACACTGAAGCTTTCTTT	CASSVGPTGGHTEAFF
TRBV30	.	.	14	TRBJ1-6	TGTGCCTGGAGTGTGGCGGGTCTGAATTCACCCCTCCACTTT	CAWSVAGLNSPLHF
TRBV10-2	.	.	13	TRBJ2-7	TGCGCCAGCACCGGCGGGCGTTCCTACGAGCAGTACTTC	CASTGGRSYEQYF
TRBV10-3	.	TRBD2	13	TRBJ2-3	TGTGCCATTAGGGCAGCGGGACCAGATACGCAGTATTTT	CAIRAAGPDTQYF
TRBV6-4	once	TRBD2	15	TRBJ2-3	TGTGCCAGCAGTGACCGGCTAGCGGGAGGAGATACGCAGTATTTT	CASSDRLAGGDTQYF
TRBV9	.	.	17	TRBJ2-1	TGTGCCAGCAGCGTAGGAATTAGCGGTAGCTCCTACAATGAGCAGTTCTTC	CASSVGISGSSYNEQFF
TRBV4-1	.	TRBD2	18	TRBJ2-1	TGCGCCAGCAGCCAAGAAAGCGGGAGTGGAAGCTCCTACAATGAGCAGTTCTTC	CASSQESGSGSSYNEQFF
TRBV5-1	.	TRBD2	15	TRBJ2-3	TGCGCCAGCAGCTCAGCGGGAGCGTCCACAGATACGCAGTATTTT	CASSSAGASTDTQYF
TRBV28	.	TRBD1	16	TRBJ1-2	TGTGCCAGCAAGGGCTTAGACAGGGCTTGGAGCTATGGCTACACCTTC	CASKGLDRAWSYGYTF
TRBV5-1	few	.	14	TRBJ2-7	TGCGCCAGCAGCAGTCATAGCGTAAGCTACGAGCAGTACTTC	CASSSHSVSYEQYF
TRBV19	.	.	13	TRBJ2-5	TGTGCCAGTAGTATACCGTACCAAGAGACCCAGTACTTC	CASSIPYQETQYF
TRBV5-1	once	.	15	TRBJ1-1	TGCGCCAGCAGCCCTCGGACAGTCATGAACACTGAAGCTTTCTTT	CASSPRTVMNTEAFF
TRBV7-8	.	TRBD2	16	TRBJ2-4	TGTGCCAGCAGCTTAGTTAGTCTCGCGGGAGAAAACATTCAGTACTTC	CASSLVSLAGENIQYF
TRBV7-9	once	TRBD1	14	TRBJ1-5	TGTGCCAGCAGGTCCGGGACAGAGAATCAGCCCCAGCATTTT	CASRSGTENQPQHF
TRBV30	.	.	14	TRBJ2-7	TGTGCCTGGACCCGGCTCGGGGTAAAGGGCGAGCAGTACTTC	CAWTRLGVKGEQYF
TRBV7-2	.	.	15	TRBJ2-6	TGTGCCAGCAGCTTAGGGCTGACTGGGGCCAACGTCCTGACTTTC	CASSLGLTGANVLTF
TRBV9	.	.	15	TRBJ2-2	TGTGCCAGCAGCGTCGTAGCGTCCGACACCGGGGAGCTGTTTTTT	CASSVVASDTGELFF
TRBV6-5	.	.	15	TRBJ2-1	TGTGCCAGCAGTTACACGGCCGGGGGGCGTAATGAGCAGTTCTTC	CASSYTAGGRNEQFF
TRBV9	once	.	15	TRBJ2-3	TGTGCCAGCAGCGCCCTCCCAGGAGGGCTAGGAACGCAGTATTTT	CASSALPGGLGTQYF
TRBV6-5	.	.	12	TRBJ2-7	TGTGCCTCACGGAGAGGTCCGAGCGAGCAGTACTTC	CASRRGPSEQYF
TRBV5-6	large	.	13	TRBJ2-3	TGTGCCAGCAGTCAGCTGAGAGAGGGTACGCAGTATTTT	CASSQLREGTQYF
TRBV6-5	.	.	15	TRBJ1-3	TGTGCCAGCAGGCTACAGTCAAACTCTGGAAACACCATATATTTT	CASRLQSNSGNTIYF
TRBV27	.	TRBD2	13	TRBJ2-7	TGTGCCAGCTGGGGTAGCGGGAGCAGCGAGCAGTACTTC	CASWGSGSSEQYF
TRBV5-1	.	TRBD2	18	TRBJ2-3	TGCGCCAGCAGCTTGGCAACTAGCGGGAGGGGATTCACAGATACGCAGTATTTT	CASSLATSGRGFTDTQYF
TRBV6-5	.	.	14	TRBJ1-4	TGTGCCAGCAGTTGGGGGGCAACTAATGAAAAACTGTTTTTT	CASSWGATNEKLFF
TRBV28	.	TRBD1	14	TRBJ2-5	TGTGCCAGCAGTTTCCTCGACAGGGGAGAGACCCAGTACTTC	CASSFLDRGETQYF
TRBV5-8	.	TRBD2	15	TRBJ2-3	TGTGCCAGCAGCTTAAGTACCAGCGGGACCGATACGCAGTATTTT	CASSLSTSGTDTQYF